The 28 T cell receptor beta chains below were found in one sample sequenced in a study of blood T cell repertoires in COVID-19. TCRdb's table, derived via immunoSEQ multiplex PCR, lists solely in-frame clones and lacks some. The sample lists approximately 140,000 clones; roughly 80% were seen once. Sequenced: peripheral blood. These TCRs come from a man aged 65 to 79 with acute or convalescent COVID-19.

The J gene is TRBJ1-3, the V gene TRBV30; D gene uncertain. CDR1 and CDR2 (germline): GTSNPN, SVGIG (reference sequence). The length of the CDR3 is 12 residues. Trimming took 5 bases from V and 4 from J, leaving 9 bases between them. CDR3 DNA sequence: TGTGCCTGGGGGAGGGCGGGAAACACCATATATTTT. Translated, it gives CAWGRAGNTIYF.

The sample holds one count of this clone. CDR3 residues: CASSPPQGRYGYTF. The CDR3, as DNA: TGTGCCAGCTCACCACCACAGGGTCGGTATGGCTACACCTTC. The chain links TRBV18 to TRBJ1-2; perhaps TRBD1 as D (6 bases). Germline CDR1 and CDR2: KGHSH and LQKENI. Trimming took 0 bases from V and 5 from J, leaving 10 bases between them. This CDR3 has 14 amino acids. The full variable domain, completed using reference TRBV18 and TRBJ1-2, is NAGVMQNPRHLVRRRGQEARLRCSPMKGHSHVYWYRQLPEEGLKFMVYLQKENIIDESGMPKERFSAEFPKEGPSILRIQQVVRGDSAAYFCASSPPQGRYGYTFGSGTRLTVV.

The chain carries TRBV10-2 and TRBJ2-3; D is undetermined. The V gene's germline CDR1 is WSHSY and CDR2 SAAADI. The V end lost 5 bases, the J end lost 8 bases, and 17 bases lay between the germline ends. CDR3 length equals 14 residues. CDR3 loop: CASSLQRLGATQYF. CDR3 sequence (DNA): TGCGCCAGCAGTCTGCAGCGCCTAGGAGCTACGCAGTATTTT.

The J gene is TRBJ2-3, the V gene TRBV5-1; 7 bases are a match to TRBD1. The germline V gene encodes CDR1 SGHRS and CDR2 YFSETQ. Unmatched junction bases numbered 8, after V lost 4 bases and J lost 6 bases. CDR3 length: 14 residues. CDR3 coding DNA: TGCGCCAGCAGCCAGGACAGGTCTCAGGATACGCAGTATTTT. This translates into CASSQDRSQDTQYF.

The rearrangement links TRBV4-1 to TRBJ1-1, with a tentative D call TRBD1 (5 bases). This CDR3 comprises 14 residues. V was cut by 2 bases and J by 1 base, with 8 bases left in between. CDR1 and CDR2 from the germline V gene are MGHRA and YSYEKL. The CDR3 region is CASSQMDTNTEAFF. The CDR3 bases are TGCGCCAGCAGCCAAATGGACACGAACACTGAAGCTTTCTTT.

The CDR3 sequence is CASSSPGLGTEAFF. CDR3 DNA: TGTGCCAGCAGTTCCCCCGGACTGGGCACTGAAGCTTTCTTT. The V and J genes are TRBV27 and TRBJ1-1; D unclear. CDR1 and CDR2 from the germline V gene are MNHEY and SMNVEV (reference sequence). The CDR3 contains 14 residues. The V end lost 4 bases, the J end lost 4 bases, and 13 bases lay between the germline ends.

This chain links TRBV7-8 with TRBJ2-3; D is uncertain. This CDR3 region has 14 residues. V lost 5 bases and J 5 bases, leaving 14 bases between the germline ends. The germline gives CDR1 SGHVS, CDR2 FQNEAQ. CDR3 sequence (DNA): TGTGCCAGCAGCCCCCCCACTGTGCGAGATACGCAGTATTTT. This sequence encodes CASSPPTVRDTQYF.

The CDR3 DNA sequence: TGTGCCAGCAGCTTCGGGGGGACAGGGGTCCCCTACGAGCAGTACTTC. This sequence encodes CASSFGGTGVPYEQYF. V gene TRBV5-5 combines with J gene TRBJ2-7; TRBD1 aligns across 10 bases. CDR3 length equals 16 residues. With 2 bases clipped from V and 2 bases from J, the junction kept 7 bases outside the gene matches. Germline V gives CDR1 SGHKS, CDR2 YYEKEE (reference sequence).

This clone was seen only a few times. The chain joins TRBV7-9 to TRBJ2-7, with D uncertain. This CDR3 comprises 14 residues. Looked up from germline, CDR1 is SEHNR and CDR2 is FQNEAQ (reference sequence). The germline V and J ends were trimmed by 1 base and 1 base, with 8 bases remaining between them. The CDR3 is CASSLGGHSYEQYF. The CDR3 region has the DNA TGTGCCAGCAGCTTAGGAGGTCATTCCTACGAGCAGTACTTC.

The chain carries TRBV9 and TRBJ2-7; 7 bases align to TRBD1. J gave up 6 bases and V 0 bases, and 3 bases lay outside the gene matches. CDR3 length: 13 residues. The germline V gene encodes CDR1 SGDLS and CDR2 YYNGEE. The CDR3 region is CASSVGQGSEQYF. CDR3 nucleotides: TGTGCCAGCAGCGTAGGACAGGGTTCCGAGCAGTACTTC.

The chain uses TRBV28 and TRBJ1-1; tentatively, D is TRBD1 (6 bases). The CDR3 has 16 amino acids. V was cut by 6 bases and J by 4 bases, with 21 bases left in between. Germline CDR1 reads MDHEN; CDR2 reads SYDVKM. The CDR3 is CASSQAGGARITEAFF. The CDR3 DNA sequence: TGTGCCAGCAGCCAAGCGGGGGGGGCTCGGATCACTGAAGCTTTCTTT. Combining the CDR3 with reference TRBV28 and TRBJ1-1 gives the whole variable domain DVKVTQSSRYLVKRTGEKVFLECVQDMDHENMFWYRQDPGLGLRLIYFSYDVKMKEKGDIPEGYSVSREKKERFSLILESASTNQTSMYLCASSQAGGARITEAFFGQGTRLTVV.

The V and J genes are TRBV7-2 and TRBJ2-5; the match to TRBD2 covers 13 bases. The CDR3 consists of 17 residues. Germline V gene sequence: CDR1 SGHTA, CDR2 FQGNSA. Unmatched junction bases numbered 11, after V lost 5 bases and J lost 5 bases. The CDR3, as DNA: TGTGCCAGCAGCGCGGGACTAGCGGGGATCCCGGGGGAGACCCAGTACTTC. Its protein is CASSAGLAGIPGETQYF.

This chain uses TRBV28 with TRBJ1-3; D may be TRBD1 (6 bases). Trimming shortened V by 2 bases and J by 3 bases, and 14 bases separated the two germline ends. Germline V gives CDR1 MDHEN, CDR2 SYDVKM. CDR3 length: 16 residues. The CDR3 nucleotides read TGTGCCAGCAGTTTACTCCAGGGGAATAGTGGAAACACCATATATTTT. It codes for CASSLLQGNSGNTIYF.

This chain uses TRBV14 with TRBJ2-3; the D gene is possibly TRBD2 (6 bases). This CDR3 comprises 13 residues. V lost 4 bases and J 11 bases, leaving 16 bases between the germline ends. Looked up from germline, CDR1 is SGHDN and CDR2 is FVKESK. The CDR3 DNA sequence: TGTGCCAGCAGCCTGTTACCGGGACTGGAGCAGTATTTT. It is translated as CASSLLPGLEQYF.

This clone was seen only a few times. The chain joins TRBV27 to TRBJ1-1; maybe TRBD1 (5 bases). Germline CDR1 reads MNHEY; CDR2 reads SMNVEV (reference sequence). This CDR3 contains 13 residues. Trimming took off 5 bases at V and 3 bases at J, with 10 bases between the two ends. The DNA of the CDR3 is TGTGCCAGCAGTCAAGGACACTACACTGAAGCTTTCTTT. Its protein is CASSQGHYTEAFF.

The chain joins TRBV6-5 to TRBJ1-4; TRBD1 aligns across 9 bases. Germline V gene data show CDR1 as MNHEY and CDR2 as SVGAGI. This CDR3 region has 16 residues. With V trimmed by 0 bases and J by 8 bases, 7 bases remained unmatched. Here the CDR3 reads CASSYSRTGVVEKLFF. For the CDR3, the DNA is TGTGCCAGCAGTTACTCGCGGACAGGGGTAGTAGAAAAACTGTTTTTT.

CDR3 nucleotides: TGTGCCAGCCCACCCCAGCGGGCGTGTTACAATGAGCAGTTCTTC. Its protein is CASPPQRACYNEQFF. This chain links TRBV21-1 with TRBJ2-1; no DNA check was done on the table's D call, TRBD2. TRBV21-1 is a recognized pseudogene. The CDR3 has 15 residues.

The chain recombines TRBV3-1 (or the pseudogene TRBV3-2) with TRBJ2-7, with unresolved D. This CDR3 has 12 amino acids. The germline V gene has CDR1 LGHDT and CDR2 YNNKEL (reference sequence). V lost 3 bases and J lost 7, with 10 bases in between. CDR3 in amino acids: CASSQARSEQYF. CDR3 nucleotides: TGTGCCAGCAGCCAGGCGAGGAGTGAGCAGTACTTC.

The chain uses TRBV6-6 and TRBJ1-2; TRBD1 matches 7 bases. The CDR3 is 14 amino acids. CDR1 and CDR2 (germline): MNHNY, SVGAGI (reference sequence). V shed 2 bases, J shed 6 bases, and the junction held 6 bases outside the gene matches. This CDR3 reads CASSYGGGNDGYTF. Written as DNA, the CDR3 is TGTGCCAGCAGTTACGGAGGGGGCAATGATGGCTACACCTTC.

The chain couples TRBV29-1 to TRBJ2-7; a possible D gene is TRBD2 (5 bases). The CDR3 is 13 residues long. Looked up from germline, CDR1 is SQVTM and CDR2 is ANQGSEA. V dropped 5 bases and J dropped 4 bases, with 15 bases sitting between them. CDR3 loop: CSVRGQLGYEQYF. CDR3 DNA sequence: TGCAGCGTTCGGGGTCAACTAGGGTACGAGCAGTACTTC.

The V and J genes are TRBV28 and TRBJ1-5; no clear D. V dropped 2 bases and J dropped 7 bases, with 12 bases sitting between them. The CDR3 has 14 amino acids. Germline CDR1 reads MDHEN; CDR2 reads SYDVKM. CDR3 nucleotides: TGTGCCAGCAGTTTAGAGGGTAGGAAACAGCCCCAGCATTTT. This translates into CASSLEGRKQPQHF.

In this sample, this clone turned up once. The chain carries TRBV14 and TRBJ2-7, with TRBD2 as a possible D gene (6 bases). Trimming removed 1 base at V and 6 bases at J, with 13 bases between. CDR1 and CDR2 from the germline V gene are SGHDN and FVKESK. This CDR3 region has 14 residues. CDR3 in DNA: TGTGCCAGCAGCCAAGTCGGCGGGGTTGGCGAGCAGTACTTC. Translation: CASSQVGGVGEQYF.

The chain couples TRBV6-5 to TRBJ1-4; the match to TRBD1 covers 9 bases. Losses at the gene ends were 2 bases for V and 7 bases for J; bases not matched to a gene: 2. The CDR3 runs 14 residues. From germline, CDR1 is MNHEY and CDR2 SVGAGI. The chain's CDR3 is CASSYRQGGEKLFF. The DNA for the CDR3 is TGTGCCAGCAGTTACCGACAGGGGGGTGAAAAACTGTTTTTT.

The CDR3 loop is CASSSTRGGRVGTDTQYF. The CDR3 nucleotides read TGTGCCAGCAGCTCTACCCGAGGAGGGCGGGTCGGCACAGATACGCAGTATTTT. The gene calls are TRBV7-2 and TRBJ2-3, with a possible D match to TRBD2 (6 bases). The germline V gene encodes CDR1 SGHTA and CDR2 FQGNSA. Trimming pared 4 bases from V and 1 base from J, leaving 21 bases between. The CDR3 consists of 18 residues.

V is TRBV6-2 or TRBV6-3 and J is TRBJ2-7, with 9 positions matching TRBD2. V lost 2 bases, J lost 3 bases, and 8 bases stayed unmatched. CDR1 and CDR2 from the germline V gene are MNHEY and SVGEGT. CDR3 size: 16 residues. The DNA for the CDR3 is TGTGCCAGCAGTTACGGTAGCGGGGGCCTATTCTACGAGCAGTACTTC. This codes for CASSYGSGGLFYEQYF.

This clone was picked up one time. J is TRBJ2-1 and V is TRBV5-1, with D possibly matching TRBD2 (6 bases). CDR1 and CDR2 (germline): SGHRS, YFSETQ. The ends were cut back, 6 bases at V and 1 base at J, with 20 bases in the middle. The CDR3 covers 17 residues. CDR3 sequence (DNA): TGCGCCAGCACCCCCCTTAGCGGAGGCGGGTCCTACAATGAGCAGTTCTTC. Its protein product is CASTPLSGGGSYNEQFF.

The DNA of the CDR3 is TGTGCCAGCTCCTCGGGACAGCAATACGAGCAGTACTTC. As protein: CASSSGQQYEQYF. V usage is TRBV2 and J usage is TRBJ2-7; 7 bases line up with TRBD1. Germline V gene lookup returns CDR1 SNHLY and CDR2 FYNNEI. V trimming: 8 bases; J trimming: 4 bases; junction bases outside the gene matches: 8. This CDR3 is built from 13 residues.

The J gene is TRBJ1-2, the V gene TRBV12-3 or TRBV12-4; 10 bases map to TRBD1. V shed 6 bases, J shed 8 bases, and the junction held 6 bases outside the gene matches. The CDR3 is 13 amino acids. Written as DNA, the CDR3 is TGTGCCAGCAGAGAGACAGGGGGCACAGGCTACACCTTC. Translating it yields CASRETGGTGYTF.